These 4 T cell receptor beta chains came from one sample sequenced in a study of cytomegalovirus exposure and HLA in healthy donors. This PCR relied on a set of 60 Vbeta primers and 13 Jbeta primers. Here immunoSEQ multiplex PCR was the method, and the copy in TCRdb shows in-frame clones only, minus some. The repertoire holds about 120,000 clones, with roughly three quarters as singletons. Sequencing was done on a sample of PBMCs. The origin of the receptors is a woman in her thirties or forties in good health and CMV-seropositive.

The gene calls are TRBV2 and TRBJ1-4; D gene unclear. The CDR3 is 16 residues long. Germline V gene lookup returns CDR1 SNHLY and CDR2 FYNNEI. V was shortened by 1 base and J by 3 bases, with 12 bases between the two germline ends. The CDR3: CASSEGVSTANEKLFF. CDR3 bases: TGTGCCAGCAGTGAAGGGGTTTCCACAGCTAATGAAAAACTGTTTTTT.

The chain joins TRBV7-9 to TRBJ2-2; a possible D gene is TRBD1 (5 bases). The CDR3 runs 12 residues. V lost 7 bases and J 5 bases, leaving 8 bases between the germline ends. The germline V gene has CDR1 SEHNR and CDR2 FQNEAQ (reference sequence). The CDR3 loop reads CASTGRTGELFF. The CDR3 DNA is TGTGCCAGCACAGGGCGGACCGGGGAGCTGTTTTTT.

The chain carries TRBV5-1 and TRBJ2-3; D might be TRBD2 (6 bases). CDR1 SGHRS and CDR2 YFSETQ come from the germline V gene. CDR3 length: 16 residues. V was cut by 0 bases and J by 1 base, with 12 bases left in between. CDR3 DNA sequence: TGCGCCAGCAGCTTGGAGGTGCGGAGGGGCACAGATACGCAGTATTTT. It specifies CASSLEVRRGTDTQYF.

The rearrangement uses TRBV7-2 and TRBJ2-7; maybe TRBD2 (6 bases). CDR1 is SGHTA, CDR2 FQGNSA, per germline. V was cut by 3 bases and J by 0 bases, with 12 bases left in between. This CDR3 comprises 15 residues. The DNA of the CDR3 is TGTGCCAGCAGCTTTAGCGGACAATCCTCCTACGAGCAGTACTTC. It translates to CASSFSGQSSYEQYF.